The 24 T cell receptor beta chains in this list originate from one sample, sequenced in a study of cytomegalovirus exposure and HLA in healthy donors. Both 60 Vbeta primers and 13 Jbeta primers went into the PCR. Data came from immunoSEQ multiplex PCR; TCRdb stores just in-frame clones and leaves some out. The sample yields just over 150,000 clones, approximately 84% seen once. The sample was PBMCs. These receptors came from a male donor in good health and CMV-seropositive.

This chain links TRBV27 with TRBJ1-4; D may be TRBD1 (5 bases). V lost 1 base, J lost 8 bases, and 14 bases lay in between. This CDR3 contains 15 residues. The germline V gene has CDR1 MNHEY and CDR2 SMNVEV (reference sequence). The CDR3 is CASSLLEGRGEKLFF. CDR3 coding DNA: TGTGCCAGCAGTTTATTGGAGGGGCGCGGGGAAAAACTGTTTTTT.

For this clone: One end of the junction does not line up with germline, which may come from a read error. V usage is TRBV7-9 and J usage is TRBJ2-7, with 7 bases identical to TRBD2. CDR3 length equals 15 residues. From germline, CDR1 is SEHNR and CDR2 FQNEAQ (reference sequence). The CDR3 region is CSSSPLAVRSYEQYF. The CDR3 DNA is TGTTCCAGCAGCCCCCTAGCGGTCCGCTCCTACGAGCAGTACTTC. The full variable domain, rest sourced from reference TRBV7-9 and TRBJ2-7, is DTGVSQNPRHKITKRGQNVTFRCDPISEHNRLYWYRQTLGQGPEFLTYFQNEAQLEKSRLLSDRFSAERPKGSFSTLEIQRTEQGDSAMYLCSSSPLAVRSYEQYFGPGTRLTVT.

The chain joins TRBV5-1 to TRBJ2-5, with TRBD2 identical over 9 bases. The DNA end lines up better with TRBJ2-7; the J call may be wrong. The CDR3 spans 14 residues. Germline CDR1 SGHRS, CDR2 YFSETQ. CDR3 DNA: TGCGCCAGCAGCCCCCGAGTAGCGGGAGTCGAGCAGTACTTC. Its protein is CASSPRVAGVEQYF.

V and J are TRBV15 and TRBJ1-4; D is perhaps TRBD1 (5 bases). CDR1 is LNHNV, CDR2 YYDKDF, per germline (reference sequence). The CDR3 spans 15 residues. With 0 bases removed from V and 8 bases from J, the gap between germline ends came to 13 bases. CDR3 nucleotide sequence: TGTGCCACCAGCAGAGATCCCGCGAAGGGGGAAAAACTGTTTTTT. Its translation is CATSRDPAKGEKLFF.

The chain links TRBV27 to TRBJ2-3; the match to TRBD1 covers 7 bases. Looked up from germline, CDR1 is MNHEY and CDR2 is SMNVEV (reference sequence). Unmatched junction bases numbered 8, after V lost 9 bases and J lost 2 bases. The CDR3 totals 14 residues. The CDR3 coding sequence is TGTGCCAGTTGTTACAGGGGAAACACAGATACGCAGTATTTT. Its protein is CASCYRGNTDTQYF.

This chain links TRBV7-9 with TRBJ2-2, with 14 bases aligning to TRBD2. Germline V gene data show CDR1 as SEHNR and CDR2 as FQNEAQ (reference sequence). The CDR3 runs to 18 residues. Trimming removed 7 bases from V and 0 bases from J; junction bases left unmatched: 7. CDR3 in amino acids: CASTPGLAGGANTGELFF. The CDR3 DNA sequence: TGTGCCAGCACCCCTGGACTAGCGGGAGGTGCGAACACCGGGGAGCTGTTTTTT.

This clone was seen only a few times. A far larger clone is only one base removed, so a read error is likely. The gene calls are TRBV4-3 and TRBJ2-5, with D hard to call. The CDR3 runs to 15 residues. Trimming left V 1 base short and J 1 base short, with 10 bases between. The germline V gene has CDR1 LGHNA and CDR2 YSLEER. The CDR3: CASSQVPTSQETQYF. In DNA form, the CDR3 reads TGCGCCAGCAGCCAAGTACCGACTTCCCAAGAGACCCAGTACTTC.

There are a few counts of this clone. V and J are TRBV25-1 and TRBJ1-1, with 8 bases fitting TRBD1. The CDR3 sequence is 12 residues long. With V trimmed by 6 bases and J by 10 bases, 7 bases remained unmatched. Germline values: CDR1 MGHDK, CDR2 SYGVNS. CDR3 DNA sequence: TGTGCCAGCAGCCTGGACAGGGTGAGAGCTTTCTTT. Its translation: CASSLDRVRAFF.

CDR3: CASTALGTVYEQYF. The CDR3 bases are TGTGCCAGCACTGCCCTCGGGACAGTCTACGAGCAGTACTTC. This sequence joins TRBV7-9 and TRBJ2-7; 7 bases fit TRBD1. The trim removed 7 bases at V and 3 bases at J, leaving 9 bases unmatched. The CDR3 runs to 14 residues. CDR1 and CDR2 (germline): SEHNR, FQNEAQ (reference sequence).

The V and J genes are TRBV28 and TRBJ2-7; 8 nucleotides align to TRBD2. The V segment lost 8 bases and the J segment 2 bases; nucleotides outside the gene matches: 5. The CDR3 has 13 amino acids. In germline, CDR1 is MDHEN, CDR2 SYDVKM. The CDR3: CASETSVTYEQYF. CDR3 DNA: TGTGCCAGCGAGACTAGCGTAACCTACGAGCAGTACTTC.

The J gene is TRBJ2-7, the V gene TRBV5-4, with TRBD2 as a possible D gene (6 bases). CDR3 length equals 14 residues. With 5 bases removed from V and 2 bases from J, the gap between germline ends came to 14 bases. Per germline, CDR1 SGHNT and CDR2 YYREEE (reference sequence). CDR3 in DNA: TGTGCCAGCAGGATGGGGGGAGGCGCCTACGAGCAGTACTTC. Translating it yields CASRMGGGAYEQYF.

CDR3 DNA sequence: TGTGCCAGCTCACGGGGCGGGGCTCAAACTAATGAAAAACTGTTTTTT. It codes for CASSRGGAQTNEKLFF. The chain recombines TRBV18 with TRBJ1-4, with TRBD1 as a possible D gene (5 bases). Germline-derived CDR1 and CDR2 are KGHSH and LQKENI. V was shortened by 4 bases and J by 1 base, with 13 bases between the two germline ends. This CDR3 spans 16 amino acids.

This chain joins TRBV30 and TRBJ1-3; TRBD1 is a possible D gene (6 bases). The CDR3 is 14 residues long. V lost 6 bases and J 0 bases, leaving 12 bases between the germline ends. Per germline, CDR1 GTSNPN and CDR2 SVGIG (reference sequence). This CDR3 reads CACGGASSGNTIYF. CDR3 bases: TGTGCCTGTGGGGGGGCCTCCTCTGGAAACACCATATATTTT.

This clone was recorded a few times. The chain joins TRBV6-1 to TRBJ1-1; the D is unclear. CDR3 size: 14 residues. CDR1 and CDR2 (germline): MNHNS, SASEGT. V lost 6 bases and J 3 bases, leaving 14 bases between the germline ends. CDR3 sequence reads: CASSAHEPDTEAFF. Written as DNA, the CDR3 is TGTGCCAGCAGCGCCCACGAACCGGACACTGAAGCTTTCTTT.

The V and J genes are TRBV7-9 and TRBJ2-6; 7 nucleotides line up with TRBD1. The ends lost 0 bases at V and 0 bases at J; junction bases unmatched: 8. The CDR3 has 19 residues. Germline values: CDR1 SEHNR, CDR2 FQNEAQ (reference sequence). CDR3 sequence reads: CASSLARTGLHSGANVLTF. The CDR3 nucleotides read TGTGCCAGCAGCTTAGCACGGACAGGTCTCCACTCTGGGGCCAACGTCCTGACTTTC.

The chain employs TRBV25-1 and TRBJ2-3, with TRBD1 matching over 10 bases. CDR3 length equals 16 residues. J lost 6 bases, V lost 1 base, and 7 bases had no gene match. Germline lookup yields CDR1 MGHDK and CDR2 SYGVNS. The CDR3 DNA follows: TGTGCCAGCAGTGAATCCGACAGGGGGCTTAGGGATACGCAGTATTTT. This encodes CASSESDRGLRDTQYF. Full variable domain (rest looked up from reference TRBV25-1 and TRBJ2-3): EADIYQTPRYLVIGTGKKITLECSQTMGHDKMYWYQQDPGMELHLIHYSYGVNSTEKGDLSSESTVSRIRTEHFPLTLESARPSHTSQYLCASSESDRGLRDTQYFGPGTRLTVL.

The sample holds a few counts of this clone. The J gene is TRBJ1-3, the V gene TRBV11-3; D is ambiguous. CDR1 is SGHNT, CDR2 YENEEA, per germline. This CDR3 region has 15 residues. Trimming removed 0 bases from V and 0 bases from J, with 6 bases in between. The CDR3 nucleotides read TGTGCCAGCAGCTTAGACCCAGGCTCTGGAAACACCATATATTTT. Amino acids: CASSLDPGSGNTIYF.

The CDR3 bases are TGTGCTAGTGCGGTAGATACTGAAGCTTTCTTT. Protein: CASAVDTEAFF. The chain joins TRBV12-5 to TRBJ1-1, with unresolved D. V was trimmed by 7 bases and J by 5 bases, leaving 8 bases between them. CDR3 size: 11 residues. Looked up from germline, CDR1 is LGHNT and CDR2 is FRNRAP.

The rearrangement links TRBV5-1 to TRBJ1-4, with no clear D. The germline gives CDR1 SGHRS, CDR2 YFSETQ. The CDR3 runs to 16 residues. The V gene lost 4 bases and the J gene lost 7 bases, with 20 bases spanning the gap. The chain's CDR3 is CASSLLVAQSSEKLFF. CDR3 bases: TGCGCCAGCAGCCTTCTAGTAGCCCAGAGTTCTGAAAAACTGTTTTTT.

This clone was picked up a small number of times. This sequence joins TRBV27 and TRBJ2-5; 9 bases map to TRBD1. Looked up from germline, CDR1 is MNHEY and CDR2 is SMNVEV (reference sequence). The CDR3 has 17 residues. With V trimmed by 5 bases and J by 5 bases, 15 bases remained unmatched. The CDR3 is CASSPWSGQGASETQYF. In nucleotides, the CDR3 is TGTGCCAGCAGTCCGTGGTCGGGACAGGGAGCGTCGGAGACCCAGTACTTC.

The chain's CDR3 is CATSSGTGRSYEQYF. The CDR3 bases are TGTGCCACCAGCAGCGGGACAGGACGCTCCTACGAGCAGTACTTC. V and J are TRBV15 and TRBJ2-7; TRBD1 agrees at 8 bases. Germline V gene lookup returns CDR1 LNHNV and CDR2 YYDKDF (reference sequence). The CDR3 runs 15 residues. Trimming removed 3 bases from V and 0 bases from J; junction bases left unmatched: 4.

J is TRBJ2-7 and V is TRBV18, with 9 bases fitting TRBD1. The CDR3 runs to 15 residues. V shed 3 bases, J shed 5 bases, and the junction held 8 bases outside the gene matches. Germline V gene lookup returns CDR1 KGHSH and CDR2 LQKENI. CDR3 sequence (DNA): TGTGCCAGCTCACCCGGGACAGGGTTCACCCACGAGCAGTACTTC. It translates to CASSPGTGFTHEQYF.

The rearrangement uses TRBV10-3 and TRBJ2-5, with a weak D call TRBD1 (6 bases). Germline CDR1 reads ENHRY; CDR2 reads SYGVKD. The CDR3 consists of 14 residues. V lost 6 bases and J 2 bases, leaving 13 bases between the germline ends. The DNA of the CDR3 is TGTGCCATCAGGCCGGGACACCCGCAAGAGACCCAGTACTTC. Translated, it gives CAIRPGHPQETQYF.

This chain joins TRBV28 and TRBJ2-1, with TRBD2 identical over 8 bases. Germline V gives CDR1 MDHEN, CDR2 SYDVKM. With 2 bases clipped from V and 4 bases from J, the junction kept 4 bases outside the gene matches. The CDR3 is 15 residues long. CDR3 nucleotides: TGTGCCAGCAGTTTAGCGGGAGGAGAGTACAATGAGCAGTTCTTC. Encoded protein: CASSLAGGEYNEQFF.